This TCR beta chain was identified in a study of T-cell reconstitution after alpha-beta-depleted transplantation in children. The authors prepared the TCRbeta library with unique molecular identifiers. TCRdb called the PCR reads again in MiXCR, with one record for every CDR3 protein. The sample has around 600,000 distinct CDR3 sequences, about 10% seen once. Trimming left V 6 bases short and J 9 bases short, with 12 bases between. The CDR3 runs to 12 residues. The source of this sequence is a human donor who donated a stem cell graft to a child with acute myeloid leukemia. This rearrangement joins TRBV12-3 or TRBV12-4 to TRBJ2-1; D remains unclear. Sequencing used PBMCs from the stem cell graft donor, obtained from the stem cell graft. The CDR3 DNA reads TGTGCCAGCAGCTTCCTAATTGGTGAGCAGTTCTTC. Translating gives CASSFLIGEQFF.